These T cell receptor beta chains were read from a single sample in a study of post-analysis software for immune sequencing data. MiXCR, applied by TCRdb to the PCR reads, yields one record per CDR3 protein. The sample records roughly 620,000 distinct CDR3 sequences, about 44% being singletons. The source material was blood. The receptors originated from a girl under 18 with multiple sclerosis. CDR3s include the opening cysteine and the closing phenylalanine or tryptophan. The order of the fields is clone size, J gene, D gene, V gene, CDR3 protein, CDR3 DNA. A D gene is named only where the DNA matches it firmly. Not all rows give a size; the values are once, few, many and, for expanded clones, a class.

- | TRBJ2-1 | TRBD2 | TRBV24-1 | CATSDPTGSGRGNEQFF | TGTGCCACCAGTGATCCGACAGGGAGCGGGAGGGGCAATGAGCAGTTCTTC
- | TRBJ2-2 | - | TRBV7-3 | CASSLLQLHEFNTGELFF | TGTGCCAGCAGCTTATTGCAGCTACATGAGTTTAACACCGGGGAGCTGTTTTTT
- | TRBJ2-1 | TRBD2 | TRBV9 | CASSVAPGRAGGPNEQFF | TGTGCCAGCAGCGTAGCTCCGGGACGAGCGGGGGGCCCTAATGAGCAGTTCTTC
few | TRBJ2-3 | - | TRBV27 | CASSSPFAGTRRDTQYF | TGTGCCAGCAGTTCCCCCTTTGCGGGGACCAGGAGAGATACGCAGTATTTT
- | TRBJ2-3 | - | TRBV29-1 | CSGGVGPLSTDTQYF | TGCAGCGGGGGGGTTGGACCCTTGAGCACAGATACGCAGTATTTT
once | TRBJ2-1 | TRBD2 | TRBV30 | CAWSVRTSLFF | TGTGCCTGGAGTGTTAGGACTAGCCTGTTCTTC
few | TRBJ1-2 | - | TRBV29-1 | CSVEGEGNSYGYTF | TGCAGCGTTGAGGGTGAAGGGAATAGCTATGGCTACACCTTC
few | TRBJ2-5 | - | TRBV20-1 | CSAPNFLADQETQYF | TGCAGTGCTCCGAACTTTTTAGCGGACCAAGAGACCCAGTACTTC
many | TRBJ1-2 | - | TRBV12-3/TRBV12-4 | CASSLGDFYGYTF | TGTGCCAGCAGTTTAGGGGACTTCTATGGCTACACCTTC
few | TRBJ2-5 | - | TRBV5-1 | CASSLRPQALAVQETQYF | TGCGCCAGCAGCTTGCGGCCCCAGGCCTTAGCGGTCCAAGAGACCCAGTACTTC
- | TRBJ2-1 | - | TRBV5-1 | CASSWAGGYNGQFF | TGCGCCAGCAGCTGGGCCGGCGGTTACAATGGTCAGTTCTTC
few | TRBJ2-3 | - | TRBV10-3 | CAISEKELLRTDTQYF | TGTGCCATCAGTGAGAAAGAACTACTACGCACAGATACGCAGTATTTT
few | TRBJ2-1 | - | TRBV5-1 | CASSYPTGTVNNEQFF | TGCGCCAGCAGCTACCCGACCGGGACGGTAAACAATGAGCAGTTCTTC
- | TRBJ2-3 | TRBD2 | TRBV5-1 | CASSLVNGRATDTQYF | TGCGCCAGCAGCTTGGTGAACGGGAGGGCCACAGATACGCAGTATTTT
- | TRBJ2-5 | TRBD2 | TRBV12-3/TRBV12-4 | CASSFLPTTSGRANEQYF | TGTGCCAGCAGTTTTTTACCTACTACTAGCGGGAGGGCCAATGAGCAGTACTTC
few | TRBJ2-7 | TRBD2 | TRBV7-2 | CASSVRTSGATYEQYF | TGTGCCAGCAGCGTCCGGACTAGCGGAGCTACCTACGAGCAGTACTTC
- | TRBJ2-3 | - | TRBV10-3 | CAISVTSDTQYF | TGTGCCATCAGTGTAACTTCGGATACGCAGTATTTT
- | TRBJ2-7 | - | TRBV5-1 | CASSLVGSTNYEQYF | TGCGCCAGCAGCTTGGTAGGTAGCACGAACTACGAGCAGTACTTC
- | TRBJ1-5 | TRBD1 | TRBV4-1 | CASSQGIRGLGGNQPQHF | TGCGCCAGCAGCCAAGGAATCAGGGGGCTGGGGGGCAATCAGCCCCAGCATTTT
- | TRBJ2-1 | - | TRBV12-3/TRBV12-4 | CASSFPGMANEQFF | TGTGCCAGCAGTTTCCCGGGTATGGCGAATGAGCAGTTCTTC
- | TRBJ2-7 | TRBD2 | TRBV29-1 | CSVDLRAGGPSNEQYF | TGCAGCGTTGATTTAAGAGCGGGAGGGCCCTCCAACGAGCAGTACTTC
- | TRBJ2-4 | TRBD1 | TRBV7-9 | CASSPGTEEQYF | TGTGCCAGCAGCCCCGGGACAGAGGAGCAGTACTTC
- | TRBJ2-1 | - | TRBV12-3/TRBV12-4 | CASSLAWDNEQFF | TGTGCCAGCAGTTTAGCCTGGGACAATGAGCAGTTCTTC
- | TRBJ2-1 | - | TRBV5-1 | CASRQVENVNEQFF | TGCGCCAGCAGACAGGTAGAAAATGTCAATGAGCAGTTCTTC
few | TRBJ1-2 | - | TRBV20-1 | CSAVPRYKGNYGYTF | TGCAGTGCTGTCCCCCGGTATAAAGGCAACTATGGCTACACCTTC
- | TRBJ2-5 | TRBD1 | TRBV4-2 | CASSQGGQGVREQYF | TGTGCCAGCAGCCAAGGAGGACAGGGGGTGAGGGAGCAGTACTTC
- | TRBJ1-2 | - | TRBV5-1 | CASSSQGPNYGYTF | TGCGCCAGCAGCTCACAGGGCCCTAACTATGGCTACACCTTC
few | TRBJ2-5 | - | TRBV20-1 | CSAREIRQETQYF | TGCAGTGCTAGAGAGATTAGGCAAGAGACCCAGTACTTC
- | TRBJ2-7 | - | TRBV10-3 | CAISIQAYEQYF | TGTGCCATCAGTATACAGGCGTACGAGCAGTACTTC
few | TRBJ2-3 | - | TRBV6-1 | CASMASTDTQYF | TGTGCCAGCATGGCCTCCACAGATACGCAGTATTTT
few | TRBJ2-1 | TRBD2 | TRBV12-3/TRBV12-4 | CASSSLGASGYNEQFF | TGTGCCAGCAGTTCCCTAGGGGCTAGCGGCTACAATGAGCAGTTCTTC
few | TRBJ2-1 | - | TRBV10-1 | CASSPNSRRNEQFF | TGCGCCAGCAGCCCTAACTCCCGGAGAAATGAGCAGTTCTTC
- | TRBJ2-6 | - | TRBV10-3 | CAISEPTGSAGANVLTF | TGTGCCATCAGTGAGCCGACCGGGTCCGCCGGGGCCAACGTCCTGACTTTC
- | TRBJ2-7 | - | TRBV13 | CASSFGLGPNSYEQYF | TGTGCCAGCAGCTTCGGCTTGGGACCGAACTCCTACGAGCAGTACTTC
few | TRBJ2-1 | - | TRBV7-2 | CASSFGTTYNEQFF | TGTGCCAGCAGCTTCGGGACGACCTACAATGAGCAGTTCTTC
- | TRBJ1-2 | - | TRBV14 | CASSPSGVTGDYTF | TGTGCCAGCAGCCCCAGTGGGGTCACCGGTGACTACACCTTC
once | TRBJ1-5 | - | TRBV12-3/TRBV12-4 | CASSLGRRNQPQHF | TGTGCCAGCAGTTTAGGCAGGAGAAATCAGCCCCAGCATTTT
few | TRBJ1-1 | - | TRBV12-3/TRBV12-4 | CASRPDGAEAFF | TGTGCCAGCAGACCCGACGGGGCTGAAGCTTTCTTT
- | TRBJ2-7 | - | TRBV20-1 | CSALDTFAYEQYF | TGCAGTGCTTTGGACACCTTTGCCTACGAGCAGTACTTC
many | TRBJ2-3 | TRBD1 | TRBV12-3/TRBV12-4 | CASSQGDRETDTQYF | TGTGCCAGCAGTCAGGGGGACAGGGAAACAGATACGCAGTATTTT
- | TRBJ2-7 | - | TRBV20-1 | CSARDPRRSYEQYF | TGCAGTGCTAGAGATCCCCGACGGTCCTACGAGCAGTACTTC
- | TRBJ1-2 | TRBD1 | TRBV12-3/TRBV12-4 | CASSFGTGWRGYTF | TGTGCCAGCAGTTTCGGGACAGGGTGGAGGGGCTACACCTTC
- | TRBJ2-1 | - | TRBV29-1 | CSVEVWRGRVINGQFF | TGCAGCGTTGAAGTATGGCGGGGGCGCGTCATCAATGGGCAGTTCTTC
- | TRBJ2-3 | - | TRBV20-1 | CSARDQGFGDTQYF | TGCAGTGCTAGAGATCAGGGCTTTGGGGATACGCAGTATTTT
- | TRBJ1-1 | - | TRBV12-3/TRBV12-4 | CASSLGAAEAFF | TGTGCCAGCAGTTTAGGTGCAGCTGAAGCTTTCTTT
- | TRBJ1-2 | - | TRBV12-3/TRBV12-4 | CASSEPPLGAMGYTF | TGTGCCAGCAGTGAGCCCCCATTAGGGGCTATGGGCTACACCTTC
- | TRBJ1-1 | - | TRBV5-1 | CASSLGMGNTEAFF | TGCGCCAGCAGCTTAGGCATGGGGAACACTGAAGCTTTCTTT
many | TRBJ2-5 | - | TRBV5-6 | CASSLDGQQETQYF | TGTGCCAGCAGCTTGGACGGCCAGCAAGAGACCCAGTACTTC
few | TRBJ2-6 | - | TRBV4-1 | CASSQDKGSRSGANVLTF | TGCGCCAGCAGCCAAGATAAGGGATCGAGGTCTGGGGCCAACGTCCTGACTTTC
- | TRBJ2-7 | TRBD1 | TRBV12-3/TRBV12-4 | CASSRGGQAYEQYF | TGTGCCAGCAGCCGTGGTGGACAGGCCTACGAGCAGTACTTC
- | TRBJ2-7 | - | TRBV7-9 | CASSPGQNYEQYF | TGTGCCAGCAGTCCAGGACAAAACTACGAGCAGTACTTC
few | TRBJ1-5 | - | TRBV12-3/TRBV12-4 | CASSLSGSNQPQHF | TGTGCCAGCAGTTTATCGGGTAGCAATCAGCCCCAGCATTTT